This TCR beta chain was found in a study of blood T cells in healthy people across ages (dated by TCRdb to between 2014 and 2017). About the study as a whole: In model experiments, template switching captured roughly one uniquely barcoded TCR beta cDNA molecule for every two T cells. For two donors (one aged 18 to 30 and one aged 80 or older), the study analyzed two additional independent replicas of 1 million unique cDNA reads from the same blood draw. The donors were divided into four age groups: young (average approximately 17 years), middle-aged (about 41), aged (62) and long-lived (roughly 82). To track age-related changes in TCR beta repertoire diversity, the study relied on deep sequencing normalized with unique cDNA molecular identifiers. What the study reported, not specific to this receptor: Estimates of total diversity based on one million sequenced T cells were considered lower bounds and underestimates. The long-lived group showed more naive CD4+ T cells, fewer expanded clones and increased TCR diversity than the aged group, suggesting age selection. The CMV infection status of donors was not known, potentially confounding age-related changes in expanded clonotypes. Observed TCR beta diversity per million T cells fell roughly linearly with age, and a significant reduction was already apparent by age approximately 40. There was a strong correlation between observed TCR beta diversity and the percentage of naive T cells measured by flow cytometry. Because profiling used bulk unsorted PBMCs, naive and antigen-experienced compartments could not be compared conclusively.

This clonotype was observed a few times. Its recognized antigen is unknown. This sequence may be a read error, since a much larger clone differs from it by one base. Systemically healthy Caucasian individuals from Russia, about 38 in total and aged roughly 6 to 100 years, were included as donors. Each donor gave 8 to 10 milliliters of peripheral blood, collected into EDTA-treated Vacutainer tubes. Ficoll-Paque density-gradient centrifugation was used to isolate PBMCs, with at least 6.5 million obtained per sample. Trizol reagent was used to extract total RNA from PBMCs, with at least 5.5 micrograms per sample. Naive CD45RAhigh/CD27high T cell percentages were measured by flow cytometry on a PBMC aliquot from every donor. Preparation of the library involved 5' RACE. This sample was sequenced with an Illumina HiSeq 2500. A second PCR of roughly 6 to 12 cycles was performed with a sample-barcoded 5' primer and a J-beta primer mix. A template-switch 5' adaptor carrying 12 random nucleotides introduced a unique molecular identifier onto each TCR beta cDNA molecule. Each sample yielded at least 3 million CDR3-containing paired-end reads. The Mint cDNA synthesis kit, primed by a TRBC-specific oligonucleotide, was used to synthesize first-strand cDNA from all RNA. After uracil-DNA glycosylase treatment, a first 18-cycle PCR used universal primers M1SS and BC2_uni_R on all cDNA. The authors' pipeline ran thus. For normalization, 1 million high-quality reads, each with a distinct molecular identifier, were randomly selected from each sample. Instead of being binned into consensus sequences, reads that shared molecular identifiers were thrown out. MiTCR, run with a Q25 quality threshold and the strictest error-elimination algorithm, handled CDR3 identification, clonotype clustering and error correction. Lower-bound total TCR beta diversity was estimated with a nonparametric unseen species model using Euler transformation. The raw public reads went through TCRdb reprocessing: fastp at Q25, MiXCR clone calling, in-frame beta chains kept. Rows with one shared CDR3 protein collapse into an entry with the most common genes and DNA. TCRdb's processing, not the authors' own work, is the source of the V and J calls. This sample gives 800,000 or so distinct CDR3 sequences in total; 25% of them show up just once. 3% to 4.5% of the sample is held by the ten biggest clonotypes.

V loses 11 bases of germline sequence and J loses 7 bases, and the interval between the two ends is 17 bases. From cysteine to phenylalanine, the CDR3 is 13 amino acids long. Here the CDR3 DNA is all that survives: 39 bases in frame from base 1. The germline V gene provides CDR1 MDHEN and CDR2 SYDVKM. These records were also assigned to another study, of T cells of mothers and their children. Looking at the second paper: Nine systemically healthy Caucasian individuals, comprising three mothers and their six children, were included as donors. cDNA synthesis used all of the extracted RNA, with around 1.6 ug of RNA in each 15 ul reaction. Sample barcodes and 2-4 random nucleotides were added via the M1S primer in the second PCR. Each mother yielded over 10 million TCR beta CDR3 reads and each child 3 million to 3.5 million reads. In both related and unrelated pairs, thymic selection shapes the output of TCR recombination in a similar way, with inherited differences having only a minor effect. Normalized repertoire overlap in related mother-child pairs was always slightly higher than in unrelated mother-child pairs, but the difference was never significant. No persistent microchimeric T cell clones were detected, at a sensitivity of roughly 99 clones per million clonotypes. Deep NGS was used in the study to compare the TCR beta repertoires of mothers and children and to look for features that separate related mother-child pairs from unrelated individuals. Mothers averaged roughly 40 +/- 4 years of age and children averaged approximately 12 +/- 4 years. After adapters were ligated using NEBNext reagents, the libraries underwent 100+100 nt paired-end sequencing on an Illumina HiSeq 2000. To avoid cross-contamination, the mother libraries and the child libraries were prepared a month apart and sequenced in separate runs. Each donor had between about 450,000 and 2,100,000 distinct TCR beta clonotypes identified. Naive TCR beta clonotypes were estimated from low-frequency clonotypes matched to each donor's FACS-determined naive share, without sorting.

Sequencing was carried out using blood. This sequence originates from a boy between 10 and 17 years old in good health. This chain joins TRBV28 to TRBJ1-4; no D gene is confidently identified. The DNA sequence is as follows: TGTGCCGGCCTACAAGGTGGCGGTGAAAAACTGTTTTTT. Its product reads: CAGLQGGGEKLFF. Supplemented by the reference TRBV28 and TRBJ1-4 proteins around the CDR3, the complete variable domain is DVKVTQSSRYLVKRTGEKVFLECVQDMDHENMFWYRQDPGLGLRLIYFSYDVKMKEKGDIPEGYSVSREKKERFSLILESASTNQTSMYLCAGLQGGGEKLFFGSGTQLSVL.